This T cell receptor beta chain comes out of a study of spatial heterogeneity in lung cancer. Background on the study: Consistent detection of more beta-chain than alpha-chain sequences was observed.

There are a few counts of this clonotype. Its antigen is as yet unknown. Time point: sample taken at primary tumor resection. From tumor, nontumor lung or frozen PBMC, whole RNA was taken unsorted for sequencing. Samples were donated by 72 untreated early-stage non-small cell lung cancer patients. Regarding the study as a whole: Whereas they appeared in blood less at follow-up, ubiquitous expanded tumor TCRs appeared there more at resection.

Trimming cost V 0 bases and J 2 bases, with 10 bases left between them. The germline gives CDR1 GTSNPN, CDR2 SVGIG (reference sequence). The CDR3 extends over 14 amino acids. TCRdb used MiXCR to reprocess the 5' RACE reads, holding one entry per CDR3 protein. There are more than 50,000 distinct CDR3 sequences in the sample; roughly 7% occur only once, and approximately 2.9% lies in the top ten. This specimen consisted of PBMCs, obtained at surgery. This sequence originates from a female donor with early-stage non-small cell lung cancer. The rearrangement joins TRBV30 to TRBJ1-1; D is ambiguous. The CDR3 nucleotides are TGTGCCTGGAGTGTATATGCAGTCAACACTGAAGCTTTCTTT. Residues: CAWSVYAVNTEAFF.